This paragraph reports one TCR beta chain. Using unique molecular identifiers, the investigators prepared the TCRbeta library. MiXCR, run by TCRdb on the PCR reads, gives a single entry per CDR3 protein. The table has about 600,000 distinct CDR3 sequences, roughly 13% seen once. The sample originates from a study of T-cell reconstitution after alpha-beta-depleted transplantation in children. The CDR3 runs to 13 residues. The germline V and J ends were trimmed by 3 bases and 3 bases, with 9 bases remaining between them. Per germline, CDR1 SGHVS and CDR2 FNYEAQ. This sequence was found in a male patient younger than 18 who had a stem cell transplant for acute myeloid leukemia, so the T cells may come from the graft donor. This specimen consisted of PBMCs, mostly from graft donor cells, obtained 360 days after TCRalphabeta/CD19-depleted stem cell transplant. This sequence joins TRBV7-6 and TRBJ2-7; no definite D call. The CDR3 DNA is TGTGCCAGCAGCTTCCCCCGGAGCTACGAGCAGTACTTC. It codes for CASSFPRSYEQYF.